Listed below are T cell receptor beta chains from one sample, sequenced in a study of T cells after yellow fever vaccination. TCRdb reprocessed the 5' RACE reads with MiXCR, giving one entry per CDR3 protein. The repertoire holds hundreds of thousands of distinct CDR3 sequences, with about a sixth as singletons. This material consisted of PBMCs, taken less than 6 days after the first yellow fever vaccination. The origin of the receptors is a man aged 18 to 30 who received the YFV17D yellow fever vaccine. The CDR3 runs from the conserved cysteine through the conserved F or W. The order of the fields is CDR3 length, D gene, V gene, J gene, clone size, CDR3 DNA, CDR3 protein. D genes are given only for firm matches. Clone size is shown for a subset of rows, as once, few, many or a class of expanded clone.

>15|.|TRBV6-5|TRBJ2-7|.
TGTGCCAGCAGTTCCCGTCCGGGGCGGGCCTGGGAGCAGTACTTC
CASSSRPGRAWEQYF
>13|.|TRBV20-1|TRBJ2-5|few
TGCAGTGCTAGAGAAAATAAACAAGAGACCCAGTACTTC
CSARENKQETQYF
>11|.|TRBV10-3|TRBJ2-1|.
TGTGCCATCAGCCCTGGGAGGGAGCAGTTCTTC
CAISPGREQFF
>16|.|TRBV7-9|TRBJ1-2|few
TGTGCCAGCAGCTTACTAGACAGGACGAGGGGCTATGGCTACACCTTC
CASSLLDRTRGYGYTF
>13|.|TRBV5-5|TRBJ1-5|few
TGTGCCAGCAGCTTCGACAGCCTACAGCCCCAGCATTTT
CASSFDSLQPQHF
>13|.|TRBV6-5|TRBJ2-7|.
TGTGCCAGCAGTTACTCGAACAACTACGAGCAGTACTTC
CASSYSNNYEQYF
>16|.|TRBV11-2|TRBJ2-6|.
TGTGCCAGCAGTCTGGAACTACACTCTGGGGCCAACGTCCTGACTTTC
CASSLELHSGANVLTF
>14|.|TRBV7-9|TRBJ2-4|.
TGTGCCAGCAGCCCCAGGGGAAGGGAAAACATTCAGTACTTC
CASSPRGRENIQYF
>16|TRBD2|TRBV5-1|TRBJ2-5|few
TGCGCCAGCAGCCCGGGACTAGCGGCTGTGGTTGAGACCCAGTACTTC
CASSPGLAAVVETQYF
>14|.|TRBV3-1|TRBJ1-5|.
TGTGCCAGCAGCCCACAGGGAACTTATCAGCCCCAGCATTTT
CASSPQGTYQPQHF
>15|.|TRBV18|TRBJ1-6|.
TGTGCCAGCTCAGCCTGGGCGGACGATAATTCACCCCTCCACTTT
CASSAWADDNSPLHF
>13|TRBD2|TRBV24-1|TRBJ2-3|few
TGTGCCACCAGTTCGACTAGCGGGGGGAGAGAGTATTTT
CATSSTSGGREYF
>14|TRBD1|TRBV19|TRBJ1-2|.
TGTGCCAGTAGCCGCCATTGGGACAGCTATGGCTACACCTTC
CASSRHWDSYGYTF
>13|.|TRBV29-1|TRBJ1-5|.
TGCAGCGTTGAAGCCAGGCCTGGACAGCCCCAGCATTTT
CSVEARPGQPQHF
>14|TRBD2|TRBV20-1|TRBJ2-3|few
TGCAGTGCAGGACTAGCGGGGGCCCTAAATACGCAGTATTTT
CSAGLAGALNTQYF
>16|TRBD1|TRBV18|TRBJ2-3|many
TGTGCCAGCTCACCTAAAGGACAGGGGGTCACAGATACGCAGTATTTT
CASSPKGQGVTDTQYF
>17|TRBD1|TRBV4-3|TRBJ2-1|.
TGCGCCAGCAGCCAAGCCCAGGGGGTTATTTCCTACAATGAGCAGTTCTTC
CASSQAQGVISYNEQFF
>12|.|TRBV28|TRBJ1-2|.
TGTGCCAGCAGTTTAGGGGACCCTAACTACACCTTC
CASSLGDPNYTF
>13|.|TRBV7-9|TRBJ1-1|few
TGTGCCAGCAGCTTCACAGGGCTCACTGAAGCTTTCTTT
CASSFTGLTEAFF
>15|.|TRBV14|TRBJ2-5|few
TGTGCCAGCAGCCTGCGTAGGAGTACGGCGGAGACCCAGTACTTC
CASSLRRSTAETQYF
>12|.|TRBV14|TRBJ2-1|.
TGTGCCAGCTGTCGATCTCTCGATGAGCAGTTCTTC
CASCRSLDEQFF